The T cell receptor (beta chain) under discussion was sequenced for a study of CD8+CD57+ T cells in acquired aplastic anemia. Investigators profiled TCR beta VDJ and CDR3 from genomic DNA template. TCRdb fed the reads into MiXCR, producing one record per CDR3 protein. The sample consists of under 200,000 distinct CDR3 sequences, 45% to 50% of them appearing once. Individuals selected for sequencing had exhibited CD8+CD57+ cell expansion on flow cytometry. The receptor was derived from a human donor with aplastic anemia. The sequenced material came from sorted CD4+, CD8+, or CD8+CD57+ T cells (not recorded which) from PBMCs.

For the CDR3, the DNA is TGCAGTGCTAGAGGTCCCCCAATCATGCGGCAAGAGACCCAGTACTTC. Translated: CSARGPPIMRQETQYF. This rearrangement joins TRBV20-1 to TRBJ2-5; D gene uncertain. The germline gives CDR1 DFQATT, CDR2 SNEGSKA (reference sequence). The CDR3 loop spans 16 amino acids. V gave up 1 base and J gave up 2 bases, with 17 bases separating them.